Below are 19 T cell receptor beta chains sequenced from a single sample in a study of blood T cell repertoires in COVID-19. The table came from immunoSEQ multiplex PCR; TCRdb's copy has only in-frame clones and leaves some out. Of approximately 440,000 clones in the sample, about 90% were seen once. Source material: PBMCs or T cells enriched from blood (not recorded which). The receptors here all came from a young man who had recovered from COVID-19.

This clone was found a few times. The CDR3 sequence: CASSPAVAGDNTGELFF. CDR3 bases: TGCGCCAGCAGCCCTGCGGTAGCGGGAGACAACACCGGGGAGCTGTTTTTT. The V and J genes are TRBV5-1 and TRBJ2-2; 9 nucleotides align to TRBD2. Losses at the gene ends were 4 bases for V and 2 bases for J; bases not matched to a gene: 9. CDR3 length equals 17 residues. Germline V gene data show CDR1 as SGHRS and CDR2 as YFSETQ. The full variable domain, with the rest looked up from reference TRBV5-1 and TRBJ2-2, is KAGVTQTPRYLIKTRGQQVTLSCSPISGHRSVSWYQQTPGQGLQFLFEYFSETQRNKGNFPGRFSGRQFSNSRSEMNVSTLELGDSALYLCASSPAVAGDNTGELFFGEGSRLTVL.

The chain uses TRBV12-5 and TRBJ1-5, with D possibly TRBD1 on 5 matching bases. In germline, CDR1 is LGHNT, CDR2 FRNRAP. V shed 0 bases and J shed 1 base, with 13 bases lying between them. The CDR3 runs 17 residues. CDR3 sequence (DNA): TGTGCTAGTGGTTTGGTACTGGGGCAAACAAGCAATCAGCCCCAGCATTTT. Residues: CASGLVLGQTSNQPQHF.

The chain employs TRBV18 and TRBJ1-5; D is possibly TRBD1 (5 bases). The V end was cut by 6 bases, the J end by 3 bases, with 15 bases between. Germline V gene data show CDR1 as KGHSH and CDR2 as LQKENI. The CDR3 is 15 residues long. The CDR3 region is CASSQSRTPNQPQHF. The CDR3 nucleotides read TGTGCCAGCTCCCAAAGCCGGACACCCAATCAGCCCCAGCATTTT.

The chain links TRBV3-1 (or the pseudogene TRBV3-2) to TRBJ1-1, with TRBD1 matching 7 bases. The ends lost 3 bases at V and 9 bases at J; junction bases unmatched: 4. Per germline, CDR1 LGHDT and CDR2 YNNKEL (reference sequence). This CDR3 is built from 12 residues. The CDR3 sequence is CASSQTGWKAFF. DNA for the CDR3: TGTGCCAGCAGCCAGACAGGGTGGAAAGCTTTCTTT.

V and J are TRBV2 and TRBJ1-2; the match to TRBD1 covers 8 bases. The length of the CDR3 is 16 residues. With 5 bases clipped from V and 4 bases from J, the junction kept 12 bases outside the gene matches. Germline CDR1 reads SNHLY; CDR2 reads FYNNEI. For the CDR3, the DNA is TGTGCCAGCAGTCGACGGACAGGGTGGCCTTCCTATGGCTACACCTTC. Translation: CASSRRTGWPSYGYTF.

Here the CDR3 reads CASSIEQGSGGYTF. The CDR3 DNA reads TGCGCCAGCAGCATAGAACAGGGATCGGGCGGCTACACCTTC. V and J are TRBV5-1 and TRBJ1-2; the D gene is possibly TRBD1 (6 bases). V lost 4 bases to trimming and J lost 8 bases, with 18 bases between them. The CDR3 covers 14 residues. Germline V gene data show CDR1 as SGHRS and CDR2 as YFSETQ.

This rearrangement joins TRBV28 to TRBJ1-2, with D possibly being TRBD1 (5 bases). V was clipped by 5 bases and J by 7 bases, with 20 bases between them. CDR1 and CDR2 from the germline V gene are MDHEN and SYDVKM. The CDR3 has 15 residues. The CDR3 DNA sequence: TGTGCCAGCAGTCCCCCCGGGGGTTATGTCGGTGGCTACACCTTC. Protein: CASSPPGGYVGGYTF.

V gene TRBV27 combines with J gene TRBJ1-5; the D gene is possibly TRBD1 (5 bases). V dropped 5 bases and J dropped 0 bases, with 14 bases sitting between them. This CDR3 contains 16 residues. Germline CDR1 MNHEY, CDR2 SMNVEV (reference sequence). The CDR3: CASSPFGGVSNQPQHF. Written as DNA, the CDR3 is TGTGCCAGCAGTCCCTTTGGGGGGGTTAGCAATCAGCCCCAGCATTTT.

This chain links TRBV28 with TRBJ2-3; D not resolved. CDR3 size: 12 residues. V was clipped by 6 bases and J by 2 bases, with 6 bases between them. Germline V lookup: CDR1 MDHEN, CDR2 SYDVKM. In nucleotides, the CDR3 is TGTGCCAGCAGAGCTTCCACAGATACGCAGTATTTT. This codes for CASRASTDTQYF.

The CDR3 DNA sequence: TGTGCCAGCAGCCCATCTCCCGGGACAGCAAATGAAAAACTGTTTTTT. Its protein is CASSPSPGTANEKLFF. The rearrangement links TRBV7-2 to TRBJ1-4; TRBD1 aligns across 7 bases. CDR1 is SGHTA, CDR2 FQGNSA, per germline. The CDR3 loop spans 16 amino acids. Unmatched junction bases numbered 11, after V lost 5 bases and J lost 5 bases.

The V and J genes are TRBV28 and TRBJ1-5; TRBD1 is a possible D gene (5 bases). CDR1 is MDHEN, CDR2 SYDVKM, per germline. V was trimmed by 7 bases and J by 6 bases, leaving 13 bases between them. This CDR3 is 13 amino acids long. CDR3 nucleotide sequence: TGTGCCAGCACCCTGATCGGGGGTCAGCCCCAGCATTTT. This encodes CASTLIGGQPQHF.

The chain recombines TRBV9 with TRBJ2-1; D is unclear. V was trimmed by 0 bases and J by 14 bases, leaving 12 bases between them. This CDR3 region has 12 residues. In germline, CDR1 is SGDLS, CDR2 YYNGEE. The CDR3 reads CASSVARTAEFF. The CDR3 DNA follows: TGTGCCAGCAGCGTAGCTCGAACGGCGGAGTTCTTC.

The CDR3 region has the DNA TGTGCCAGCACCAAGGACAGGGCGGTTCGGCCCCAGCATTTT. Its protein product is CASTKDRAVRPQHF. The chain has TRBV28 and TRBJ1-5; TRBD1 matches 8 bases. The V gene's germline CDR1 is MDHEN and CDR2 SYDVKM. The CDR3 covers 14 residues. V lost 7 bases to trimming and J lost 9 bases; unmatched junction nucleotides: 11. Full variable domain (outside the CDR3, taken from reference TRBV28 and TRBJ1-5): DVKVTQSSRYLVKRTGEKVFLECVQDMDHENMFWYRQDPGLGLRLIYFSYDVKMKEKGDIPEGYSVSREKKERFSLILESASTNQTSMYLCASTKDRAVRPQHFGDGTRLSIL.

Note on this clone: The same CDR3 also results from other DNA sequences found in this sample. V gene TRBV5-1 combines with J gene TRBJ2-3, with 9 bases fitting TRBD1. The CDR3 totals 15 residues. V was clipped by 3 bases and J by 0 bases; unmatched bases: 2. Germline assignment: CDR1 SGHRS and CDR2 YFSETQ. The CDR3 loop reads CASSSGTGSTDTQYF. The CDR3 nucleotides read TGCGCCAGCAGCTCGGGGACAGGGAGCACAGATACGCAGTATTTT. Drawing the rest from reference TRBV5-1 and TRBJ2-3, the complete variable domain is KAGVTQTPRYLIKTRGQQVTLSCSPISGHRSVSWYQQTPGQGLQFLFEYFSETQRNKGNFPGRFSGRQFSNSRSEMNVSTLELGDSALYLCASSSGTGSTDTQYFGPGTRLTVL.

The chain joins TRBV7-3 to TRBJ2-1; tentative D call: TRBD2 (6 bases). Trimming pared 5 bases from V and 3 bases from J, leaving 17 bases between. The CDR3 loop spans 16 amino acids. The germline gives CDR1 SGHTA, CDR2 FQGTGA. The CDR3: CASSEAGTGHYNEQFF. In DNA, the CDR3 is TGTGCCAGCAGCGAAGCCGGGACTGGACACTACAATGAGCAGTTCTTC.

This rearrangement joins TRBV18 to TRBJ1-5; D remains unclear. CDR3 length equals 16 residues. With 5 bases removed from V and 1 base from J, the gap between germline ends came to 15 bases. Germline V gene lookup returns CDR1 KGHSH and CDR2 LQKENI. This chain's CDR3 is CASSARVSRSNQPQHF. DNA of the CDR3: TGTGCCAGCTCAGCGAGGGTGAGCCGGAGCAATCAGCCCCAGCATTTT.

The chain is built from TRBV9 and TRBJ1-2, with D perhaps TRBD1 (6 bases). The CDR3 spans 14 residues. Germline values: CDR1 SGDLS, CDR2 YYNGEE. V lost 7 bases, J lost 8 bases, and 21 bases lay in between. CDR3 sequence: CASRGSGGREGYTF. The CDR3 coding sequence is TGTGCCAGCCGCGGAAGCGGGGGGCGCGAAGGCTACACCTTC.

The CDR3 reads CASSPNGQDEAFF. The CDR3 DNA reads as TGTGCCAGTAGCCCCAATGGACAGGATGAAGCTTTCTTT. The V gene is TRBV19, the J gene TRBJ1-1, with 7 bases fitting TRBD1. Germline CDR1 reads LNHDA; CDR2 reads SQIVND (reference sequence). There are 13 residues in the CDR3. V trimming: 6 bases; J trimming: 7 bases; junction bases outside the gene matches: 8.

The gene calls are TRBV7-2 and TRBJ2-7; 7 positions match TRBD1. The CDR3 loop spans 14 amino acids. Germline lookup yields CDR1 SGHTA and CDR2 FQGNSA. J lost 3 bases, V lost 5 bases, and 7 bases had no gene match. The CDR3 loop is CASSTSGQSYEQYF. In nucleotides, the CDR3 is TGTGCCAGCAGCACCTCGGGACAGAGCTACGAGCAGTACTTC.